The 12 T cell receptor beta chains in this list originate from one sample, sequenced in a study of ipilimumab plus nivolumab after autologous stem cell transplantation (dated by TCRdb to about 2021). The library was made by the immunoSEQ multiplex PCR assay. Imported from immuneACCESS, the table was reduced by TCRdb to in-frame sequences with V and J called. These copies leave out some clones; in studies compared against another copy, an unresolved V gene accounts for under half, and the cause of the remainder is not known. The sample table shows 43,000 or so clones, and about 88% are seen once. The ten most abundant clones make up about 0.97% of the sample. Sequenced material: PBMCs, taken in a trial of ipilimumab plus nivolumab as post-transplant consolidation. The source is a male donor with multiple myeloma.

This chain links TRBV6-9 with TRBJ2-7; TRBD2 aligns across 7 bases. Germline CDR1 is MNHGY and CDR2 is SVAAGI. V was clipped by 7 bases and J by 0 bases; unmatched bases: 9. This CDR3 comprises 15 residues. The CDR3 DNA sequence: TGTGCCAGCACCTCACTAGCGACTCACTCCTACGAGCAGTACTTC. Its protein product is CASTSLATHSYEQYF.

This sequence joins TRBV10-1 and TRBJ2-5, with D perhaps TRBD1 (5 bases). With 2 bases removed from V and 8 bases from J, the gap between germline ends came to 6 bases. There are 11 residues in the CDR3. The V gene's germline CDR1 is WNHNN and CDR2 SYGVQD (reference sequence). The CDR3 is CASSEGATQYF. The CDR3 DNA is TGCGCCAGCAGTGAGGGGGCTACCCAGTACTTC.

In this sample, this clone turned up once. This sequence joins TRBV28 and TRBJ2-7, with TRBD1 matching 12 bases. Germline CDR1 MDHEN, CDR2 SYDVKM. CDR3 size: 14 residues. Germline trimming cut 5 bases from V and 7 bases from J; bases unmatched to any gene: 6. CDR3 loop: CASSLGTGGGEQYF. The CDR3 DNA sequence: TGTGCCAGCAGTCTGGGGACAGGGGGCGGTGAGCAGTACTTC.

This chain joins TRBV6-1 and TRBJ2-4; D might be TRBD1 or TRBD2, each matching 6 bases. The germline V gene has CDR1 MNHNS and CDR2 SASEGT. Trimming took off 5 bases at V and 3 bases at J, with 11 bases between the two ends. The CDR3 totals 14 residues. For the CDR3, the DNA is TGTGCCAGCAGTCTACAGGGAGGCAAAAACATTCAGTACTTC. It specifies CASSLQGGKNIQYF.

The J gene is TRBJ1-1, the V gene TRBV7-6; a weak D match, TRBD1 (5 bases). The ends were cut back, 5 bases at V and 10 bases at J, with 14 bases in the middle. The CDR3 covers 12 residues. Looked up from germline, CDR1 is SGHVS and CDR2 is FNYEAQ. Written as DNA, the CDR3 is TGTGCCAGCAGCCCTTCTCTCACAGGAGCTTTCTTT. It encodes CASSPSLTGAFF.

V is TRBV6-5 and J is TRBJ1-5; tentative D call: TRBD1 (5 bases). The ends were cut back, 6 bases at V and 2 bases at J, with 14 bases in the middle. Germline values: CDR1 MNHEY, CDR2 SVGAGI. This CDR3 is 15 amino acids long. CDR3 loop: CASRGVGGGNQPQHF. The DNA of the CDR3 is TGTGCCAGCAGGGGGGTGGGTGGCGGCAATCAGCCCCAGCATTTT.

The chain uses TRBV9 and TRBJ2-7; TRBD2 matches at 10 bases. CDR3 length: 16 residues. CDR1 SGDLS and CDR2 YYNGEE come from the germline V gene. The V gene end was trimmed by 0 bases and the J gene end by 0 bases; junction bases not matched to a gene: 3. The CDR3 DNA follows: TGTGCCAGCAGCGTAGGACTAGCGGGTCGCTCCTACGAGCAGTACTTC. Its protein product is CASSVGLAGRSYEQYF.

In this sample, this clone turned up once. This chain uses TRBV6-5 with TRBJ2-4; TRBD1 agrees at 9 bases. Germline V gene lookup returns CDR1 MNHEY and CDR2 SVGAGI. V was clipped by 5 bases and J by 10 bases; unmatched bases: 6. The CDR3 has 13 amino acids. The CDR3 DNA is TGTGCCAGCAGTCCCGGGACAGGGATAATTCAGTACTTC. It is translated as CASSPGTGIIQYF.

The V call is TRBV5-1, the J call TRBJ1-6, with D unresolved. There are 15 residues in the CDR3. V was pared by 4 bases and J by 8 bases, with 16 bases between. CDR1 is SGHRS and CDR2 is YFSETQ in the germline V gene. The CDR3 DNA is TGCGCCAGCAGCCCCCACGCTGTACGGGATTCACCCCTCCACTTT. Residues: CASSPHAVRDSPLHF.

This chain links TRBV4-2 with TRBJ1-2; D uncertain. Looked up from germline, CDR1 is LGHNA and CDR2 is YNFKEQ. The CDR3 totals 12 residues. Deletions cut 0 bases from V and 7 bases from J, with 6 bases between. CDR3 DNA sequence: TGTGCCAGCAGCCAAGAACGGGCTGGCTACACCTTC. Protein: CASSQERAGYTF.

In regard to this clone: The junction does not match germline at one end; this may be a read error. Written as DNA, the CDR3 is TGTGCCAGCAGCGAAGCGACAGGGGGCAATCAGCCCCAGCATTTT. It yields the protein CASSEATGGNQPQHF. The chain couples TRBV6-1 to TRBJ1-5, with 8 bases that match TRBD1. This CDR3 contains 15 residues. Germline V gives CDR1 MNHNS, CDR2 SASEGT.

The genes are TRBV6-5 and TRBJ1-2, with TRBD1 matching 10 bases. Germline assignment: CDR1 MNHEY and CDR2 SVGAGI. The CDR3 is 13 amino acids. The J segment lost 4 bases and the V segment lost 6 bases, leaving 2 bases of the junction unmatched. CDR3 residues: CASSRDRGYGYTF. The CDR3 nucleotides are TGTGCCAGCAGCCGGGACAGGGGCTATGGCTACACCTTC.